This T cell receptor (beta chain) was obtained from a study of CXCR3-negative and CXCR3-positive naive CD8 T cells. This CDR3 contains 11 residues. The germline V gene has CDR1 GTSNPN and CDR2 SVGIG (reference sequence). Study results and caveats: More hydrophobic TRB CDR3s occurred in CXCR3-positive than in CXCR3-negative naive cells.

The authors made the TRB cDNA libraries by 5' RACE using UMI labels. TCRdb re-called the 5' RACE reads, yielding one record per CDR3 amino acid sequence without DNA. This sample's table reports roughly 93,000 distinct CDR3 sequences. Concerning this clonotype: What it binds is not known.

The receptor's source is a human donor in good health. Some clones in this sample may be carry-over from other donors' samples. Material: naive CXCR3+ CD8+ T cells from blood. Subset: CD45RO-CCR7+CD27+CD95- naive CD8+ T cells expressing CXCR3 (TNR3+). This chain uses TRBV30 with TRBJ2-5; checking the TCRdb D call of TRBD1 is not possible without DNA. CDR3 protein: CAGDGKETQYF.